This T cell receptor beta chain was recovered during a study of patients and donors after allogeneic stem cell transplantation. The CDR3 runs to 14 residues. The ends lost 6 bases at V and 3 bases at J; junction bases unmatched: 8. CDR1 and CDR2 from the germline V gene are MNHNS and SASEGT. TCRdb reprocessed the RT-PCR reads with MiXCR, giving one entry per CDR3 protein. The table has about a million distinct CDR3 sequences, about 20% seen once. The sample taken for sequencing was blood, either unsorted or a sorted T cell fraction (not recorded which). J is TRBJ2-7 and V is TRBV6-1; 7 positions match TRBD1. This receptor was identified in a human donor who was either an allogeneic HSCT recipient or a stem cell or donor lymphocyte infusion donor (not recorded which). It is not recorded whose cells these are; they may come from a transplant donor. The CDR3 protein is CASRTGDRDYEQYF. CDR3 DNA: TGTGCCAGCAGGACAGGTGACAGGGACTACGAGCAGTACTTC.